Listed below are T cell receptor beta chains from one sample, sequenced in a study of blood T cells in healthy people across ages. Using its own MiXCR run on the 5' RACE reads, TCRdb lists one record per CDR3 protein. The data show some 1.7 million distinct CDR3 sequences, 28% seen once. Sequencing used blood. The receptors here all came from a woman in her twenties or thirties in good health. CDR3s include the opening cysteine and the closing phenylalanine or tryptophan. The order of the fields is D gene, V gene, J gene, clone size, CDR3 DNA, CDR3 protein. The D gene is left open where the match is weak. Some rows mark clone size as missing; the rest say once, few, many or name a class of expanded clone.

D gene: NA
V gene: TRBV4-1
J gene: TRBJ2-5
clone size: NA
CDR3 DNA: TGCGCCAGCAGCCAAGAAGAGGGCTTTGGGGAGACCCAGTACTTC
CDR3 protein: CASSQEEGFGETQYF

D gene: NA
V gene: TRBV6-1
J gene: TRBJ2-7
clone size: NA
CDR3 DNA: TGTGCCAGCAGTGAATATGCGAGGGGAAGCTCCTACGAGCAGTACTTC
CDR3 protein: CASSEYARGSSYEQYF

D gene: NA
V gene: TRBV6-5
J gene: TRBJ1-2
clone size: NA
CDR3 DNA: TGTGCCAGCAGTTACAGTTCCCGCACAGGGATTGATGGCTACACCTTC
CDR3 protein: CASSYSSRTGIDGYTF

D gene: NA
V gene: TRBV30
J gene: TRBJ2-5
clone size: NA
CDR3 DNA: TGTGCCTGGGTTGGATGGGGCGCGAAGGTCTACGGGCAGTACTTC
CDR3 protein: CAWVGWGAKVYGQYF

D gene: NA
V gene: TRBV5-1
J gene: TRBJ2-5
clone size: NA
CDR3 DNA: TGCGCCAGCAGCTTGTCTGACGGGACGCAAGAGACCCAGTACTTC
CDR3 protein: CASSLSDGTQETQYF

D gene: NA
V gene: TRBV18
J gene: TRBJ2-7
clone size: NA
CDR3 DNA: TGTGCCAGCTCATCCAGGGTCCCCATCTCCTACGAGCAGTACTTC
CDR3 protein: CASSSRVPISYEQYF

D gene: TRBD1
V gene: TRBV12-5
J gene: TRBJ2-5
clone size: NA
CDR3 DNA: TGTGCTAGTGGTTTGGCCCCGGCTGGACAGGCGGGTCCCTGGTACTTC
CDR3 protein: CASGLAPAGQAGPWYF

D gene: NA
V gene: TRBV11-2
J gene: TRBJ2-7
clone size: NA
CDR3 DNA: TGTGCCAGCAGCTTAGCCGCGGGGTGGGGGGGCGCCTACGAGCAGTACTTC
CDR3 protein: CASSLAAGWGGAYEQYF

D gene: TRBD2
V gene: TRBV4-1
J gene: TRBJ2-2
clone size: few
CDR3 DNA: TGCGCCAGCAGCCCCGACCGCTGGGAGGGGCGCGCCGGGGAGCTGTTTTTT
CDR3 protein: CASSPDRWEGRAGELFF

D gene: NA
V gene: TRBV10-1
J gene: TRBJ2-7
clone size: many
CDR3 DNA: TGCGCCAGCAGTGAGAGTGGGCGCTTGGAGCAGTACTTC
CDR3 protein: CASSESGRLEQYF

D gene: TRBD2
V gene: TRBV20-1
J gene: TRBJ2-5
clone size: many
CDR3 DNA: TGCAGTGCTAGTTCCTCAGCTAGCGGGGGCCTCGGGGAGACCCAGTACTTC
CDR3 protein: CSASSSASGGLGETQYF

D gene: NA
V gene: TRBV12-3/TRBV12-4
J gene: TRBJ2-7
clone size: NA
CDR3 DNA: TGTGCCATCCTCCTGTGTTGGCGGGGCACTTCCTACGAGCAGTACTTC
CDR3 protein: CAILLCWRGTSYEQYF

D gene: NA
V gene: TRBV7-6
J gene: TRBJ1-3
clone size: NA
CDR3 DNA: TGTGCCAGCAGCGGATACAGAGACCTTGGAAACACCATATATTTT
CDR3 protein: CASSGYRDLGNTIYF

D gene: NA
V gene: TRBV10-2
J gene: TRBJ2-2
clone size: few
CDR3 DNA: TGCGCCAGCAGTGCGGCCGGGGAGCTGTTTTTT
CDR3 protein: CASSAAGELFF

D gene: NA
V gene: TRBV12-3/TRBV12-4
J gene: TRBJ2-5
clone size: many
CDR3 DNA: TGTGCCAGCAGCTACCTTCCGGGTGTCGGGGGAGAGACCCAGTACTTC
CDR3 protein: CASSYLPGVGGETQYF

D gene: NA
V gene: TRBV10-2
J gene: TRBJ1-2
clone size: few
CDR3 DNA: TGCGCCAGCAGGGAGGAGGGACGGATCCCCTATGGCTACACCTTC
CDR3 protein: CASREEGRIPYGYTF

D gene: NA
V gene: TRBV11-2
J gene: TRBJ2-3
clone size: NA
CDR3 DNA: TGTGCCAGCAGCCCTAGTGGGACGGCTCTCACAGATACGCAGTATTTT
CDR3 protein: CASSPSGTALTDTQYF

D gene: NA
V gene: TRBV7-6
J gene: TRBJ1-6
clone size: NA
CDR3 DNA: TGTACCAGCAGCTTGGACGCCTATAATTCACCCCTCCACTTT
CDR3 protein: CTSSLDAYNSPLHF

D gene: NA
V gene: TRBV7-2
J gene: TRBJ1-6
clone size: few
CDR3 DNA: TGTGCCAGCAGCTTAGATCATCGTTCACCCCTCCACTTT
CDR3 protein: CASSLDHRSPLHF

D gene: NA
V gene: TRBV15
J gene: TRBJ2-1
clone size: many
CDR3 DNA: TGTGCCACCAGCAGAGATTTGAACTTCGCTGGGTTCTTC
CDR3 protein: CATSRDLNFAGFF

D gene: NA
V gene: TRBV7-3
J gene: TRBJ2-7
clone size: many
CDR3 DNA: TGTGCCAGCAGCTTAATAGGGTCTGTCTACGAGCAGTACTTC
CDR3 protein: CASSLIGSVYEQYF

D gene: TRBD2
V gene: TRBV5-1
J gene: TRBJ2-5
clone size: NA
CDR3 DNA: TGCGCCAGCAGCTTGACTAGCGGGACCAGAGCCTCAGAGACCCAGTACTTC
CDR3 protein: CASSLTSGTRASETQYF

D gene: NA
V gene: TRBV2
J gene: TRBJ2-5
clone size: NA
CDR3 DNA: TGTGCCAGCAGCGCGGAGCGAGGGGAGACCCAGTACTTC
CDR3 protein: CASSAERGETQYF

D gene: TRBD2
V gene: TRBV6-1
J gene: TRBJ2-1
clone size: many
CDR3 DNA: TGTGCCAGCAGTATAGCGGGAGGGGCCAATGAGCAGTTCTTC
CDR3 protein: CASSIAGGANEQFF

D gene: NA
V gene: TRBV27
J gene: TRBJ1-2
clone size: NA
CDR3 DNA: TGTGCCAGCAGTTTAGAAGGGGGTTTGGATGGCTACACCTTC
CDR3 protein: CASSLEGGLDGYTF